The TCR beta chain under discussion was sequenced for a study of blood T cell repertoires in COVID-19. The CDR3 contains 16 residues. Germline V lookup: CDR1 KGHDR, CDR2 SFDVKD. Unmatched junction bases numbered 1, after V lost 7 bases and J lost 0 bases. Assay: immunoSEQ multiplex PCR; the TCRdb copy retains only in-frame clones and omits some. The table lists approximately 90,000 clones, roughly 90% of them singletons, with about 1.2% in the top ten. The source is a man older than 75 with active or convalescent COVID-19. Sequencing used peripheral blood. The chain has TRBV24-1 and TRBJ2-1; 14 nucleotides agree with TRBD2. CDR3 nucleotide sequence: TGTGCCACCAGCGGGACTAGCGGGAGCTCCTACAATGAGCAGTTCTTC. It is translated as CATSGTSGSSYNEQFF.